The clone carrying this TCR beta chain was observed many times. The antigen is unknown. An end of the junction differs from the germline gene, which may be a read error. The source of the sample is a study of T-cell reconstitution after alpha-beta-depleted transplantation in children. Study observations and caveats: By one year post-transplant, T-cell counts and diversity largely arose from T cells that were newly produced.

Germline values: CDR1 MNHEY, CDR2 SMNVEV (reference sequence). The CDR3 is made up of 13 amino acids. For TCRbeta, the library was prepared with unique molecular identifiers. TCRdb analysed the PCR reads with MiXCR anew, one entry per CDR3 protein. In the table there are 700,000 to 950,000 distinct CDR3 sequences, roughly 16% of which are singletons. The sequencing here drew on PBMCs, mostly from graft donor cells, taken 360 days after TCRalphabeta/CD19-depleted stem cell transplant. The rearrangement links TRBV27 to TRBJ2-7; D may be TRBD1 or TRBD2 (5 bases each). This clonotype was sampled from a male patient between 5 and 17 years old who had a stem cell transplant for acute lymphoblastic leukemia, so the T cells may come from the graft donor. As DNA, the CDR3 is TGCGCCAGCAGCTTGGGGGAGTCCTACGAGCAGTACTTC. Translated, it gives CASSLGESYEQYF.